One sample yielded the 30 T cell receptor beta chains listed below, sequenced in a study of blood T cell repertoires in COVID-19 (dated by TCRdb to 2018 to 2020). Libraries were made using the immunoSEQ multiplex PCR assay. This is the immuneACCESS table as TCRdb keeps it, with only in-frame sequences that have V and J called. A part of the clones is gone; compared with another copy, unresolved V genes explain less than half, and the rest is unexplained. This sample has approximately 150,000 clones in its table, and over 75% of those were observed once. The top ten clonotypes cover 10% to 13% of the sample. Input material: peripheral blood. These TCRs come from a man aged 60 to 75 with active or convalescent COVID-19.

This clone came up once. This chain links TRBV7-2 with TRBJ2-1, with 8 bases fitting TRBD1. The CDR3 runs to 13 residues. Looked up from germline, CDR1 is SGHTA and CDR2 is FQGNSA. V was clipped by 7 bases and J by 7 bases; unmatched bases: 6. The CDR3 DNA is TGTGCCAGCACCAGGACAGGGAGGAATGAGCAGTTCTTC. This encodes CASTRTGRNEQFF.

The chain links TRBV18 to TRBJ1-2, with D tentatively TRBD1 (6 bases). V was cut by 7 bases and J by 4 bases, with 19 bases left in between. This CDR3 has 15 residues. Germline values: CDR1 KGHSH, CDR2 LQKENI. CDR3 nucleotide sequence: TGTGCCAGCTTCAACCAGGACGGACAGATCTATGGCTACACCTTC. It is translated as CASFNQDGQIYGYTF.

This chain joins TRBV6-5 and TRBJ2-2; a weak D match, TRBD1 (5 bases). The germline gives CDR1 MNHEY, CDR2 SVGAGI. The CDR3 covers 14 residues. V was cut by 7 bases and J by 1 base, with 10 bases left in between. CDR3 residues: CASKNGQNTGELFF. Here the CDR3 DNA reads TGTGCCAGCAAGAACGGACAGAACACCGGGGAGCTGTTTTTT.

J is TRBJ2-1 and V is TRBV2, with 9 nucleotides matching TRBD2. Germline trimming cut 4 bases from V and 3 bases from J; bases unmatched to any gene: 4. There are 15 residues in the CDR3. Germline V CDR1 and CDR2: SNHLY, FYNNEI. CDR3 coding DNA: TGTGCCAGCAGTGCTGCGGGAGGGTACTACAATGAGCAGTTCTTC. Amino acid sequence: CASSAAGGYYNEQFF.

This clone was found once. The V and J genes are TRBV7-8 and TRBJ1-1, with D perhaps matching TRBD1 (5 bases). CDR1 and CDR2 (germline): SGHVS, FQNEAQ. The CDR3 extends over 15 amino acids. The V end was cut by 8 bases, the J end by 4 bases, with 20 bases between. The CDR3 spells CASGPRGRSSTEAFF. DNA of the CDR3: TGTGCCAGCGGCCCGCGGGGGAGGTCGAGCACTGAAGCTTTCTTT.

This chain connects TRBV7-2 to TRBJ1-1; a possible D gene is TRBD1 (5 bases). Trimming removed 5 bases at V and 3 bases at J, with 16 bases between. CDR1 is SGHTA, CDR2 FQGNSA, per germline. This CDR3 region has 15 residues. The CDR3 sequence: CASSPRVWEHTEAFF. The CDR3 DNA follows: TGTGCCAGCAGCCCCAGGGTCTGGGAACACACTGAAGCTTTCTTT.

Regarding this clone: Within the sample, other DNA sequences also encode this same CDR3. The CDR3 DNA follows: TGTGCCAGCAGTACCGGGACAGTTAACACTGAAGCTTTCTTT. Amino acid sequence: CASSTGTVNTEAFF. The genes are TRBV28 and TRBJ1-1, with 7 bases that match TRBD1. The CDR3 covers 14 residues. From germline, CDR1 is MDHEN and CDR2 SYDVKM. Germline trimming cut 5 bases from V and 2 bases from J; bases unmatched to any gene: 5.

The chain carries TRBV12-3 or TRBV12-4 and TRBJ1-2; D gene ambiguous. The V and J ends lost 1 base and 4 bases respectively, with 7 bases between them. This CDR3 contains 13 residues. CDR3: CASSLDGIYGYTF. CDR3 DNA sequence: TGTGCCAGCAGTTTAGACGGGATCTATGGCTACACCTTC.

CDR3 sequence: CASSLFGREAGVTDTQYF. DNA of the CDR3: TGTGCCAGCAGTTTATTCGGGCGGGAAGCGGGCGTCACAGATACGCAGTATTTT. V usage is TRBV28 and J usage is TRBJ2-3; perhaps TRBD2 as D (6 bases). The CDR3 contains 18 residues. V was pared by 1 base and J by 2 bases, with 19 bases between. Germline lookup yields CDR1 MDHEN and CDR2 SYDVKM.

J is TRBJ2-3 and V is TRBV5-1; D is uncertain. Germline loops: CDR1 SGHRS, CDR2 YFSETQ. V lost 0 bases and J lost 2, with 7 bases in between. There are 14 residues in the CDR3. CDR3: CASSLVQNTDTQYF. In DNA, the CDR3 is TGCGCCAGCAGCTTGGTCCAAAACACAGATACGCAGTATTTT.

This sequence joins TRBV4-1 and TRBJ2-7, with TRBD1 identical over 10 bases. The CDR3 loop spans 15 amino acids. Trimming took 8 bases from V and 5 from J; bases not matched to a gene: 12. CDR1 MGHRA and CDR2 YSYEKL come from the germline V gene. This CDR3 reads CASSSPGQGSHEQYF. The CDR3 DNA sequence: TGCGCCAGCTCCTCCCCGGGACAGGGGTCCCACGAGCAGTACTTC.

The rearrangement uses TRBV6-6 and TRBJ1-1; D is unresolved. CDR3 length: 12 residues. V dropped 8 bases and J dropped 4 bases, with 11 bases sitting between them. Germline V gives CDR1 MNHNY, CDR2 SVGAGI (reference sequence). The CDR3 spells CASQGRGTEAFF. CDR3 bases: TGTGCCAGCCAAGGTCGGGGCACTGAAGCTTTCTTT.

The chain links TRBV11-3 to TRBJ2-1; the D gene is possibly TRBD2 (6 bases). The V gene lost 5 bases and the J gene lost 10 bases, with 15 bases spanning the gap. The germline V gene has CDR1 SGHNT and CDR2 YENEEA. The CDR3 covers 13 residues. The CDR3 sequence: CASSRDSGWEQFF. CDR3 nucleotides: TGTGCCAGCAGCCGGGACTCGGGTTGGGAGCAGTTCTTC.

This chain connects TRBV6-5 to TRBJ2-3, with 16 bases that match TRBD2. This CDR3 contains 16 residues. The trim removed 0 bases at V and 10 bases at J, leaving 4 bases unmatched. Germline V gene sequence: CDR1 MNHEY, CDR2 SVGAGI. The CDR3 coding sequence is TGTGCCAGCAGTTACTCCGGGACTAGCGGGAGGGCGGCGCAGTATTTT. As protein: CASSYSGTSGRAAQYF.

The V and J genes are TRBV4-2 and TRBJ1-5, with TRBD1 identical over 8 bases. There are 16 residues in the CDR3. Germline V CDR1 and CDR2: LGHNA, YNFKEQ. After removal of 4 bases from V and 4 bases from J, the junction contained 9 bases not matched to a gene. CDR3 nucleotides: TGTGCCAGCAGCCCCCCCCGGACAGGGCAGAATCAGCCCCAGCATTTT. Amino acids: CASSPPRTGQNQPQHF.

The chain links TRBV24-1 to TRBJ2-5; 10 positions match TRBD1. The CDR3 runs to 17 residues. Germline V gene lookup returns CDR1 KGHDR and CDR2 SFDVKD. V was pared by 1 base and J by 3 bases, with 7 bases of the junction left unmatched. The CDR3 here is CATSDFKPGTGEETQYF. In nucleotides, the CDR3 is TGTGCCACCAGTGATTTTAAACCCGGGACAGGGGAAGAGACCCAGTACTTC.

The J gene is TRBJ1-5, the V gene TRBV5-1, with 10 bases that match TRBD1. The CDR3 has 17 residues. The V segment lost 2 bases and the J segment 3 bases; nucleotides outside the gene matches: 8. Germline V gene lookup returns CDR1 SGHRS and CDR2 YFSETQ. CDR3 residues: CASSLTPGQGSNQPQHF. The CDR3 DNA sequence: TGCGCCAGCAGCTTAACGCCGGGACAGGGGTCCAATCAGCCCCAGCATTTT.

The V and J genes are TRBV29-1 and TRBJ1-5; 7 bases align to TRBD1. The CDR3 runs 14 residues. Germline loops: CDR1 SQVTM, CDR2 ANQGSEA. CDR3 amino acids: CSVGGTASNQPQHF. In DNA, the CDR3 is TGCAGTGTCGGAGGGACAGCTAGCAATCAGCCCCAGCATTTT.

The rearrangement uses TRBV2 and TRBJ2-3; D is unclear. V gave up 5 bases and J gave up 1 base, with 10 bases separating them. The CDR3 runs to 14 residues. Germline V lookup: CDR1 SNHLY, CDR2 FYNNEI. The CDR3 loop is CASSSVGGTDTQYF. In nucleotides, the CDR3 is TGTGCCAGCAGTTCCGTCGGAGGCACAGATACGCAGTATTTT. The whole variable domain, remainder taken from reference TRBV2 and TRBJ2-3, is EPEVTQTPSHQVTQMGQEVILRCVPISNHLYFYWYRQILGQKVEFLVSFYNNEISEKSEIFDDQFSVERPDGSNFTLKIRSTKLEDSAMYFCASSSVGGTDTQYFGPGTRLTVL.

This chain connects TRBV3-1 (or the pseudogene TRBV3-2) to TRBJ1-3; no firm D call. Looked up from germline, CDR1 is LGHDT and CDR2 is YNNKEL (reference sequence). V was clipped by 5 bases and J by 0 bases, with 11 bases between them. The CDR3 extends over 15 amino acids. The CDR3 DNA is TGTGCCAGCAGCGCATTCCTAGTCTCTGGAAACACCATATATTTT. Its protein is CASSAFLVSGNTIYF.

The CDR3 region is CASARRGLTYNSPLHF. CDR3 DNA sequence: TGTGCCAGCGCTCGGAGGGGGCTGACCTATAATTCACCCCTCCACTTT. V usage is TRBV27 and J usage is TRBJ1-6; 7 bases fit TRBD1. This CDR3 spans 16 amino acids. Germline CDR1 is MNHEY and CDR2 is SMNVEV (reference sequence). V trimming: 8 bases; J trimming: 2 bases; junction bases outside the gene matches: 9.

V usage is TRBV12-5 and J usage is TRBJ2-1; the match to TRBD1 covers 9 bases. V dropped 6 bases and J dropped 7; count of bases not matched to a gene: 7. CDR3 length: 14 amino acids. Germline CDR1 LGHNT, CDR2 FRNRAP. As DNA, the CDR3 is TGTGCTAGTGGCCCGGGACAGGGTGGGAATGAGCAGTTCTTC. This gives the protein CASGPGQGGNEQFF.

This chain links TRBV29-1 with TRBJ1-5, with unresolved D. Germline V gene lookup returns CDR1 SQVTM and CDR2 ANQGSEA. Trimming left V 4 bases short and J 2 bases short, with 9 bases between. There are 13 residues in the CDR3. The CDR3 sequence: CSVGNGRNQPQHF. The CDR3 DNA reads TGCAGCGTTGGGAATGGGCGCAATCAGCCCCAGCATTTT.

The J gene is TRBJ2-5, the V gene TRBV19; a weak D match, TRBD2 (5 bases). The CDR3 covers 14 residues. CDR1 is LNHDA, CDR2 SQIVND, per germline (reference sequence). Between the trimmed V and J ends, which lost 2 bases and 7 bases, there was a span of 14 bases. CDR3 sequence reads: CASSIPSGSGTQYF. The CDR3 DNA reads TGTGCCAGTAGTATACCCAGCGGTTCGGGGACCCAGTACTTC.

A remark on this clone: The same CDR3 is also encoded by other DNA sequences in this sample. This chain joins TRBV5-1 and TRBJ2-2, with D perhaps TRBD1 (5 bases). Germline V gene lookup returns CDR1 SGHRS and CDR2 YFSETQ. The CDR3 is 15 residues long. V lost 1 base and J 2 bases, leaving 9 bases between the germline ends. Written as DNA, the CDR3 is TGCGCCAGCAGCTTGAGCCAGGGAAACACCGGGGAGCTGTTTTTT. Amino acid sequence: CASSLSQGNTGELFF.

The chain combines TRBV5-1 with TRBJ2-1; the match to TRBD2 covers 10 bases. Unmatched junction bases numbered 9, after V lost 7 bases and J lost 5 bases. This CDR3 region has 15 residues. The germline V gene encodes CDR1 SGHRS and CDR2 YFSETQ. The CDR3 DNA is TGCGCCAGCTCGGCGGTAGCGGGAGGAAACAATGAGCAGTTCTTC. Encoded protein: CASSAVAGGNNEQFF.

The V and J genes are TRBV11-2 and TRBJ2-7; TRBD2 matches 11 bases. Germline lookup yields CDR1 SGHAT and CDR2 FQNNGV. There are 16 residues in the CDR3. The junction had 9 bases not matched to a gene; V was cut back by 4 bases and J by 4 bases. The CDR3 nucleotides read TGTGCCAGCAGCTCCCTTAGCGGGAGGGCCGTTTACGAGCAGTACTTC. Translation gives CASSSLSGRAVYEQYF.

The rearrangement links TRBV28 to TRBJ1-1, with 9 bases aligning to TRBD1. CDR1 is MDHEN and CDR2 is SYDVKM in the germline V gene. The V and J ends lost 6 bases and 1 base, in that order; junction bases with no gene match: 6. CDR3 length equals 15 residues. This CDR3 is CASRLQGAPNTEAFF. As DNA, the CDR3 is TGTGCCAGCAGGTTACAGGGGGCTCCGAACACTGAAGCTTTCTTT.

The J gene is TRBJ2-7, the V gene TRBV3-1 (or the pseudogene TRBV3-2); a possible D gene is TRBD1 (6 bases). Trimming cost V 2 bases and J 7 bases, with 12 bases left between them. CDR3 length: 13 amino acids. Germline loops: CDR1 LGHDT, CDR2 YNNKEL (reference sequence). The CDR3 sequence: CASSQKRGWEQYF. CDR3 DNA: TGTGCCAGCAGCCAAAAGAGGGGGTGGGAGCAGTACTTC.

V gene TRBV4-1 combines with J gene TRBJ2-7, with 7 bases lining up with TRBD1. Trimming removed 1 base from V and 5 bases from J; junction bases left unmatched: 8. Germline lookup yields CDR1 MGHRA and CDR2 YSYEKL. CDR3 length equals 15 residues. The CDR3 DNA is TGCGCCAGCAGCCAAGGGAGACAGGGTTACCACGAGCAGTACTTC. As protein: CASSQGRQGYHEQYF.